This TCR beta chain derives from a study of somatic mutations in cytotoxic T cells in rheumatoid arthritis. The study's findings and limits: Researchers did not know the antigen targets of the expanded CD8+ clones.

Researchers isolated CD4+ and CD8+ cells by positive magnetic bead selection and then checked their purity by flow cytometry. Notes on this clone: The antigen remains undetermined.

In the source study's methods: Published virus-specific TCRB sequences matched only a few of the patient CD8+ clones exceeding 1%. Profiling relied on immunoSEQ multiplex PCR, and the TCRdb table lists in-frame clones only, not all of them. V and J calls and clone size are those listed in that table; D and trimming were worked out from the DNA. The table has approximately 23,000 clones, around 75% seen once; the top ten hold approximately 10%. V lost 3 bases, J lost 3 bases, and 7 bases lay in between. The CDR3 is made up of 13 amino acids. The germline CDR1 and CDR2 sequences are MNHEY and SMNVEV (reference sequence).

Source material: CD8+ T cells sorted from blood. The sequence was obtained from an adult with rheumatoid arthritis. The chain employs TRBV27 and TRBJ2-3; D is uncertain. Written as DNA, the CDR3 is TGTGCCAGCAGTTTCACCCGGACAGATACGCAGTATTTT. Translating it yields CASSFTRTDTQYF.